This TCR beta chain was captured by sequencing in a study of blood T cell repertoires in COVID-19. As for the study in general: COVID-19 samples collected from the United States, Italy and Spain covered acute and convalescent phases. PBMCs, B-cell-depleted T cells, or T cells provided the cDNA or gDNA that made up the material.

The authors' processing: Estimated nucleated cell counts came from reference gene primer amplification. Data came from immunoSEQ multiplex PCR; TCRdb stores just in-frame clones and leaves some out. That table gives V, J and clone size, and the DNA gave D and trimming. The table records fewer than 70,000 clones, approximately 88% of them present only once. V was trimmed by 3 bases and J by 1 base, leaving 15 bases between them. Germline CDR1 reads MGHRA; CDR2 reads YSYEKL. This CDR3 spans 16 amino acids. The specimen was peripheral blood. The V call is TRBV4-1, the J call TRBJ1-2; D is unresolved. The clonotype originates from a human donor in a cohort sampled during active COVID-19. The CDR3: CASSQSLAAVNYGYTF. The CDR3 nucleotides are TGCGCCAGCAGCCAGAGTCTCGCGGCAGTTAACTATGGCTACACCTTC.